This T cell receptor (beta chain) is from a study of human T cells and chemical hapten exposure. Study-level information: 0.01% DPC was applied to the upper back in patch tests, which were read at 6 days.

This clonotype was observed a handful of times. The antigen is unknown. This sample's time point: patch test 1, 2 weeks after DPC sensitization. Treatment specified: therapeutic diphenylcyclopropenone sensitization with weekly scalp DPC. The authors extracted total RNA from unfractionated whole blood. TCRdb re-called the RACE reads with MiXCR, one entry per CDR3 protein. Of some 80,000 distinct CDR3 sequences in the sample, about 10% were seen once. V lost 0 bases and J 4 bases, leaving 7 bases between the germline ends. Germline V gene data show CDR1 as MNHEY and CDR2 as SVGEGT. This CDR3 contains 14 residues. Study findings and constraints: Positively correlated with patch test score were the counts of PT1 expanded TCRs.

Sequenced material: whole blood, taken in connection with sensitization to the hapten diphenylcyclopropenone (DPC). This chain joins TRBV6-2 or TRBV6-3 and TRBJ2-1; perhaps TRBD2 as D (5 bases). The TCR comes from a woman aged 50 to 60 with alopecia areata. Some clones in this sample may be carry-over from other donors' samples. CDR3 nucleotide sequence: TGTGCCAGCAGTTACTCCCGGGATTACAATGAGCAGTTCTTC. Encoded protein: CASSYSRDYNEQFF.